These 31 T cell receptor beta chains originate from one sample sequenced in a study of tumor and adjacent non-tumor tissue in lung cancer. A modified ARM-PCR protocol with three rounds of nested PCR amplified TCRbeta. TCRdb independently ran MiXCR on the multiplex PCR reads; one entry per CDR3 protein. The table lists some 66,000 distinct CDR3 sequences, 61% of them singletons. RNA was extracted from bulk tissue without any cell sorting. The normal lung tissue was taken more than 3 cm from the tumor edge. Sequencing input: distant non-tumor lung tissue. The receptors shown here come from a man in his sixties or seventies with non-small cell lung cancer.

Concerning this clonotype itself: Compared with germline, one end of the junction differs, possibly owing to a read error. This sequence joins TRBV11-2 and TRBJ1-3; a weak D match, TRBD1 (5 bases). Germline-derived CDR1 and CDR2 are SGHAT and FQNNGV. This CDR3 contains 18 residues. DNA of the CDR3: TGTGCCAACAGCCCCCGAGGGACGGTCCTGTTCTCTGGAAACAACATATATTTT. Translated: CANSPRGTVLFSGNNIYF.

This clonotype was counted many times. The V call is TRBV10-3, the J call TRBJ1-1, with D maybe TRBD1 (5 bases). Germline CDR1 reads ENHRY; CDR2 reads SYGVKD. The V end was cut by 6 bases, the J end by 1 base, with 15 bases between. This CDR3 has 15 residues. CDR3 residues: CAIRSDLTGNTEAFF. The CDR3 DNA sequence: TGTGCCATCAGAAGCGATTTAACAGGGAACACTGAAGCTTTCTTT.

Concerning this clonotype: This may come from a read error, since a much larger clone is one base off. The CDR3 bases are TGTGCCAGGAGTCAACTAGCGGCAGGCACAGATACGCAGTATTTT. Encoded protein: CARSQLAAGTDTQYF. The rearrangement links TRBV12-3 or TRBV12-4 to TRBJ2-3; 8 bases are shared with TRBD2. The CDR3 has 15 residues. V shed 9 bases and J 1 base; nucleotides not matched to a gene: 9.

About this clonotype: The junction departs from the called germline gene at one end, perhaps through a read error. CDR3 protein: CSAWTYNSYSEQFF. For the CDR3, the DNA is TGCAGTGCCTGGACCTATAACTCCTACAGTGAGCAGTTCTTC. This chain uses TRBV29-1 with TRBJ2-1; D unclear. CDR3 length: 14 residues. Germline V gene lookup returns CDR1 SQVTM and CDR2 ANQGSEA.

Concerning this clonotype itself: An end of the junction does not agree with germline; a read error may underlie this. The chain joins TRBV11-2 to TRBJ2-7; possibly TRBD2 for D (5 bases). Germline V gene data show CDR1 as SGHAT and CDR2 as FQNNGV. CDR3 length equals 13 residues. The CDR3 protein is CAISVSGGYEQYF. CDR3 DNA: TGTGCCATCAGCGTCAGCGGAGGCTACGAGCAGTACTTC.

A note on this clonotype: This may come from a read error, since a much larger clone is one base off. V and J are TRBV12-5 and TRBJ1-3; 8 nucleotides match TRBD1. The CDR3 length is 20 residues. Germline assignment: CDR1 LGHNT and CDR2 FRNRAP. J lost 2 bases, V lost 0 bases, and 15 bases had no gene match. The CDR3 loop is CASGLVFPGQEGAPGNTIYF. The CDR3 bases are TGTGCTAGTGGTTTGGTATTCCCGGGACAGGAGGGCGCCCCTGGAAACACCATATATTTT.

As for this clonotype: Just one base apart from a much larger clone, this may be a read error. The chain uses TRBV29-1 and TRBJ1-1; D is unclear. The V gene lost 5 bases and the J gene lost 4 bases, with 17 bases spanning the gap. The CDR3 extends over 14 amino acids. CDR1 is SQVTM and CDR2 is ANQGSEA in the germline V gene. This chain's CDR3 is CSVTRTWRCTEAFF. The CDR3 DNA sequence: TGCAGCGTTACCAGAACCTGGAGGTGCACTGAAGCTTTCTTT.

The chain combines TRBV12-3 or TRBV12-4 with TRBJ1-1, with no clear D. The CDR3 length is 12 residues. V lost 6 bases and J 13 bases, leaving 18 bases between the germline ends. Written as DNA, the CDR3 is TGTGCCAGCAGGAGACTGGGCCCGCGAGGTTTCTTT. This translates into CASRRLGPRGFF.

This clonotype showed up many times. The chain joins TRBV4-1 to TRBJ2-5, with D possibly matching TRBD2 (5 bases). Germline assignment: CDR1 MGHRA and CDR2 YSYEKL. The V end was cut by 1 base, the J end by 2 bases, with 8 bases between. The CDR3 runs to 14 residues. The CDR3 DNA reads as TGCGCCAGCAGCCAAGGTCGGGGACAAGAGACCCAGTACTTC. Protein product: CASSQGRGQETQYF.

The genes are TRBV5-6 and TRBJ2-7; no reliable D call. In germline, CDR1 is SGHDT, CDR2 YYEEEE. The CDR3 is made up of 15 amino acids. V was cut by 1 base and J by 1 base, with 12 bases left in between. CDR3 sequence: CASSLSLIASYEQYF. CDR3 nucleotide sequence: TGTGCCAGCAGCTTGTCTTTGATAGCTTCCTACGAGCAGTACTTC. Complete variable domain (other parts from reference TRBV5-6 and TRBJ2-7): DAGVTQSPTHLIKTRGQQVTLRCSPKSGHDTVSWYQQALGQGPQFIFQYYEEEERQRGNFPDRFSGHQFPNYSSELNVNALLLGDSALYLCASSLSLIASYEQYFGPGTRLTVT.

A word on this clonotype: This likely comes from a read error, as the CDR3 has no conserved phenylalanine or tryptophan at its end. V is TRBV29-1 and J is TRBJ1-2; D gene ambiguous. Trimming left V 5 bases short and J 8 bases short, with 15 bases between. The length of the CDR3 is 12 residues. Germline CDR1 SQVTM, CDR2 ANQGSEA. The CDR3 DNA sequence: TGCAGCGTTAGGGAAGGCCTTTTGGGCTACACCTTA. It codes for CSVREGLLGYTL.

On this clonotype itself: At one end the junction does not follow the germline gene, possibly because of a read error. The rearrangement uses TRBV4-2 and TRBJ2-2; TRBD2 matches at 13 bases. Germline CDR1 and CDR2: LGHNA and YNFKEQ. The CDR3 loop spans 17 amino acids. The CDR3 bases are TGTGCCAGCAACCTGACTAGCGGGGGGAGAAACACCGGGGAACTGTTTTTT. Translation: CASNLTSGGRNTGELFF.

In regard to this clonotype: The junction shows a germline mismatch at one end, possibly a read error. The V and J genes are TRBV5-4 and TRBJ2-3; a weak D match, TRBD2 (6 bases). This CDR3 comprises 14 residues. Germline lookup yields CDR1 SGHNT and CDR2 YYREEE (reference sequence). The CDR3 spells CGSSVTGREDTQYF. In DNA form, the CDR3 reads TGTGGCAGCAGCGTGACGGGCCGGGAGGATACGCAGTATTTT.

About this clonotype: Germline is not matched at one junction end, which may reflect a read error. This chain links TRBV4-1 with TRBJ1-4; 7 bases line up with TRBD1. This CDR3 spans 13 amino acids. CDR1 MGHRA and CDR2 YSYEKL come from the germline V gene. The chain's CDR3 is CAGSHGQDEKLFF. The CDR3 region has the DNA TGCGCCGGCAGCCATGGACAGGATGAAAAACTGTTTTTT.

Concerning this clonotype: This likely comes from a read error, as the CDR3 has no conserved phenylalanine or tryptophan at its end. This chain links TRBV11-1 with TRBJ2-1; 9 nucleotides match TRBD2. Germline V CDR1 and CDR2: SGHAT, FQDESV (reference sequence). With 3 bases clipped from V and 7 bases from J, the junction kept 4 bases outside the gene matches. CDR3 length: 14 residues. CDR3 residues: CASSFSSGGNEQFL. CDR3 nucleotides: TGTGCCAGCAGCTTCTCCAGCGGGGGGAATGAGCAGTTCCTC.

In the case of this clonotype: A single base separates this from a much larger clone, so it may be a read error. V gene TRBV20-1 combines with J gene TRBJ2-7; 12 bases agree with TRBD1. The junction had 7 bases not matched to a gene; V was cut back by 6 bases and J by 4 bases. This CDR3 contains 14 residues. Germline V gene lookup returns CDR1 DFQATT and CDR2 SNEGSKA (reference sequence). DNA for the CDR3: TGCAGTGCCCGGGGACAGGGGGCTTGGTACGAGCAGTACTTC. Residues: CSARGQGAWYEQYF.

About this clonotype: A much larger clone differs by one base, so this may be a read error. The chain has TRBV5-6 and TRBJ2-7, with D unresolved. In germline, CDR1 is SGHDT, CDR2 YYEEEE. This CDR3 comprises 16 residues. The germline V and J ends were trimmed by 6 bases and 6 bases, with 25 bases remaining between them. CDR3 in amino acids: CASTSPRLTLRVEQYF. As DNA, the CDR3 is TGTGCCAGCACCTCGCCCCGTTTGACGTTAAGGGTCGAGCAGTACTTC. The full variable domain, with the rest looked up from reference TRBV5-6 and TRBJ2-7, is DAGVTQSPTHLIKTRGQQVTLRCSPKSGHDTVSWYQQALGQGPQFIFQYYEEEERQRGNFPDRFSGHQFPNYSSELNVNALLLGDSALYLCASTSPRLTLRVEQYFGPGTRLTVT.

This clonotype was detected many times. The chain combines TRBV11-2 with TRBJ2-1; no clear D. CDR1 is SGHAT, CDR2 FQNNGV, per germline. The CDR3 extends over 14 amino acids. The V gene lost 3 bases and the J gene lost 4 bases, with 10 bases spanning the gap. For the CDR3, the DNA is TGTGCCAGCAGCTTCGAAAGAATATACAATGAGCAGTTCTTC. It translates to CASSFERIYNEQFF.

This chain joins TRBV12-3 or TRBV12-4 and TRBJ1-5, with TRBD1 as a possible D gene (5 bases). Trimming shortened V by 7 bases and J by 6 bases, and 16 bases separated the two germline ends. CDR3 length equals 14 residues. This CDR3 is CASNPTVGSQPQHF. In DNA, the CDR3 is TGTGCCAGCAACCCGACAGTGGGGAGTCAGCCCCAGCATTTT.

To note about this clonotype: The junction departs from the called germline gene at one end, perhaps through a read error. V and J are TRBV10-1 and TRBJ2-7; D perhaps matches TRBD1 (7 bases). The CDR3 loop spans 13 amino acids. CDR1 is WNHNN, CDR2 SYGVQD, per germline (reference sequence). For the CDR3, the DNA is TGCGCCAGCAGTGTCCGACAGGGAGGCGAGCAGCAGTTC. Translated, it gives CASSVRQGGEQQF.

Note on this clonotype: This may arise from a read error, as a much more abundant clone is one base away. The conserved phenylalanine or tryptophan is not found at the CDR3 terminus, so this likely reflects a read error. This chain joins TRBV10-3 and TRBJ1-5; D is perhaps TRBD1 (6 bases). CDR1 is ENHRY, CDR2 SYGVKD, per germline. V was clipped by 9 bases and J by 2 bases, with 11 bases between them. The CDR3 covers 13 residues. Here the CDR3 reads CAINRECNQPQHL. The CDR3 DNA is TGTGCCATTAACAGGGAGTGCAATCAGCCCCAGCATTTG.

This clonotype was detected ten times or more. A much larger clone differs from this one at a single base, so this may be a read error. V gene TRBV11-2 combines with J gene TRBJ1-4, with D tentatively TRBD1 (5 bases). Trimming took off 4 bases at V and 8 bases at J, with 8 bases between the two ends. This CDR3 region has 12 residues. Germline CDR1 and CDR2: SGHAT and FQNNGV. In DNA form, the CDR3 reads TGTGCCAGCAGCTCGGGGGTCGAAAAACTGTTTTTT. This sequence encodes CASSSGVEKLFF. Variable domain in full (rest from reference TRBV11-2 and TRBJ1-4): EAGVAQSPRYKIIEKRQSVAFWCNPISGHATLYWYQQILGQGPKLLIQFQNNGVVDDSQLPKDRFSAERLKGVDSTLKIQPAKLEDSAVYLCASSSGVEKLFFGSGTQLSVL.

This clonotype was seen a few times. Because the CDR3's place on the DNA is in doubt, the DNA is left out and the CDR3 is given as listed by TCRdb. The chain is built from TRBV20-1 and TRBJ1-5; the table's D gene call, TRBD1, was not cross checked with the DNA. The germline V gene encodes CDR1 DFQATT and CDR2 SNEGSKA (reference sequence). Including both end residues, the CDR3 is 14 amino acids long. CDR3 in amino acids: CGARVGWGNQLQHF.

This CDR3 is CAWSLGQRDYGYTF. CDR3 nucleotides: TGTGCCTGGAGCCTCGGACAGCGCGACTATGGCTACACCTTC. The chain joins TRBV30 to TRBJ1-2; a weak D match, TRBD1 (6 bases). This CDR3 is 14 amino acids long. V lost 3 bases and J lost 3, with 14 bases in between. The V gene's germline CDR1 is GTSNPN and CDR2 SVGIG (reference sequence).

A note on this clonotype: This may be a read error, as it is one base from a much larger clone. The genes are TRBV6-1 and TRBJ2-1; tentative D call: TRBD2 (7 bases). The CDR3 spans 14 residues. Germline CDR1 is MNHNS and CDR2 is SASEGT. Trimming took 11 bases from V and 7 from J, leaving 21 bases between them. The CDR3 is CAVLGGGAGNEQFF. For the CDR3, the DNA is TGTGCCGTCCTCGGAGGGGGGGCGGGGAATGAGCAGTTCTTC.

There are a few counts of this clonotype. A much larger clone differs from this one at a single base, so this may be a read error. The chain is built from TRBV6-1 and TRBJ2-7; D gene uncertain. The length of the CDR3 is 14 residues. Trimming took 1 base from V and 4 from J, leaving 11 bases between them. Germline V CDR1 and CDR2: MNHNS, SASEGT. The CDR3 sequence is CASSEVNNDYEQYF. CDR3 bases: TGTGCCAGCAGTGAAGTCAACAACGATTACGAGCAGTACTTC.

This clonotype was picked up many times. The chain joins TRBV29-1 to TRBJ2-6, with 10 nucleotides matching TRBD1. J gave up 2 bases and V 6 bases, and 13 bases lay outside the gene matches. Per the germline V gene, CDR1 is SQVTM and CDR2 is ANQGSEA. The CDR3 consists of 18 residues. CDR3 amino acids: CSVAGTGDGTAGANVLTF. The CDR3 coding sequence is TGCAGCGTGGCAGGGACAGGGGACGGGACTGCTGGGGCCAACGTCCTGACTTTC.

This clonotype was seen many times. The chain carries TRBV11-2 and TRBJ2-2; 16 bases are a match to TRBD2. This CDR3 contains 18 residues. In germline, CDR1 is SGHAT, CDR2 FQNNGV. V dropped 5 bases and J dropped 4; count of bases not matched to a gene: 7. The CDR3 reads CASSPPGLAGGSTGELFF. CDR3 DNA sequence: TGTGCCAGCAGCCCTCCGGGACTAGCGGGAGGGAGCACCGGGGAGCTGTTTTTT.

As for this clonotype: At one boundary the junction diverges from the germline segment, which might be a read error. CDR3 nucleotide sequence: TGTGCCAGCAGTTTAGAAAAACCCTACGGGCAGTACTTC. Translated, it gives CASSLEKPYGQYF. The chain is built from TRBV28 and TRBJ2-7; D is unresolved. CDR3 length: 13 residues. The germline CDR1 and CDR2 sequences are MDHEN and SYDVKM.

Regarding this clonotype: A junction end diverges from the germline sequence, so it may reflect a read error. The chain recombines TRBV28 with TRBJ1-2; TRBD1 matches 7 bases. This CDR3 region has 18 residues. Germline V gene sequence: CDR1 MDHEN, CDR2 SYDVKM. The CDR3 is CAGSLTVERGRLGHDYTF. For the CDR3, the DNA is TGTGCCGGCAGCCTGACCGTAGAGAGGGGGCGCCTTGGGCATGACTACACCTTC.

The chain recombines TRBV11-2 with TRBJ2-2, with 7 bases lining up with TRBD2. Per germline, CDR1 SGHAT and CDR2 FQNNGV. V lost 0 bases and J lost 8; bases outside the gene matches: 6. The CDR3 sequence is 15 residues long. The CDR3 region has the DNA TGTGCCAGCAGCTTAGATCGACTAGCCTCGGGGGAGCTGTTTTTT. Its translation is CASSLDRLASGELFF.